This TCR beta chain was observed in a study of T cells after yellow fever vaccination. General study findings and limits: It was a weaker secondary response, yet one that peaked faster, at day 5 versus 15. Few clonotypes appeared in both CD4 and CD8 compartments. Abundant clonotypes (contaminants from the bulk population) could be present in FACS-sorted repertoires.

This CDR3 has 11 residues. CDR1 DFQATT and CDR2 SNEGSKA come from the germline V gene (reference sequence). The V gene lost 3 bases and the J gene lost 4 bases, with 6 bases spanning the gap. This clonotype was picked up many times. Its antigen is unidentified. UMIs were added to TCR cDNA along with a universal primer site when it was made by 5'RACE template switching. TCRdb recomputed calls from the 5' RACE reads with MiXCR, one row per CDR3 protein. Altogether about 260,000 distinct CDR3 sequences are present, 3.6% being singletons, with the ten largest covering over 15%. The chain uses TRBV20-1 and TRBJ2-5; unclear D gene. Sequenced here: PBMCs, sampled 15 days after the yellow fever booster vaccination. The origin of this receptor is a man younger than 35 who received the YFV17D yellow fever vaccine. The CDR3 here is CSARTLETQYF. CDR3 in DNA: TGCAGTGCTAGGACGTTAGAGACCCAGTACTTC.